Below, 5 T cell receptor beta chains from the same sample are listed, as sequenced in a study of molecular identifiers for immune sequencing clone quantification listed by TCRdb under 2018. Library prep was done by PCR. Reads for this sample came from an Illumina HiSeq 4000. TCRdb trimmed public reads at Q25 via fastp, called clones via MiXCR and kept in-frame beta chains. Identical CDR3 protein sequences are pooled into one entry, listed with their most common genes and DNA. This sample is represented by more than 250,000 distinct CDR3 sequences; 20% to 25% of them were singletons. The ten largest account for roughly 0.8% of the sample. Material: naive CD8+ T cells from blood, with Jurkat cell RNA spiked in. This sample's cell subset or site label indicates: FACS-sorted CD8+CD4-CCR7+CD45RA+ naive T cells. The receptors originated from a human donor in good health. Some libraries in this study had Jurkat cell RNA spiked in.

In its sample, this clonotype was seen once. No conserved phenylalanine or tryptophan ends this CDR3, so it is likely a read error. The DNA is omitted, as the CDR3 cannot be located on it reliably, and the CDR3 follows TCRdb's listing. This chain links TRBV7-9 with TRBJ1-4. Both ends counted, the CDR3 spans 16 residues. Germline CDR1 reads SEHNR; CDR2 reads FQNEAQ (reference sequence). The CDR3 loop is CASSSPVVRGMKNCFL.

There are many counts of this clonotype. The chain employs TRBV7-9 and TRBJ1-5, with 10 bases matching TRBD1. Germline lookup yields CDR1 SEHNR and CDR2 FQNEAQ (reference sequence). J gave up 5 bases and V 7 bases, and 5 bases lay outside the gene matches. This CDR3 comprises 14 residues. CDR3 in DNA: TGTGCCAGCACCCAGGGACAGGGGCATCAGCCCCAGCATTTT. Protein product: CASTQGQGHQPQHF. Using reference TRBV7-9 and TRBJ1-5 for the parts outside the CDR3, the full variable domain is DTGVSQNPRHKITKRGQNVTFRCDPISEHNRLYWYRQTLGQGPEFLTYFQNEAQLEKSRLLSDRFSAERPKGSFSTLEIQRTEQGDSAMYLCASTQGQGHQPQHFGDGTRLSIL.

A word on this clonotype: The junction departs from the called germline gene at one end, perhaps through a read error. DNA for the CDR3: TGCAGTGCCGGGACTAGCGGGAGTGGGGAGAACCAGTACTTC. Its translation: CSAGTSGSGENQYF. The chain employs TRBV20-1 and TRBJ2-5; 14 bases map to TRBD2. Germline V gene lookup returns CDR1 DFQATT and CDR2 SNEGSKA (reference sequence). There are 14 residues in the CDR3.

In this sample, this clonotype turned up many times. The J gene is TRBJ2-1, the V gene TRBV11-2, with TRBD2 identical over 7 bases. Per the germline V gene, CDR1 is SGHAT and CDR2 is FQNNGV. This CDR3 is 14 amino acids long. Trimming removed 8 bases from V and 3 bases from J; junction bases left unmatched: 7. This chain's CDR3 is CASEPSGDYNEQFF. CDR3 in DNA: TGTGCCAGCGAACCTAGCGGTGACTACAATGAGCAGTTCTTC.

This clonotype was observed at least ten times. V and J are TRBV4-2 and TRBJ2-3, with 10 bases lining up with TRBD2. J was trimmed by 5 bases and V by 0 bases; bases with no gene match: 5. This CDR3 region has 16 residues. Looked up from germline, CDR1 is LGHNA and CDR2 is YNFKEQ. CDR3 amino acids: CASSQDPSGSIDTQYF. The CDR3 bases are TGTGCCAGCAGCCAAGATCCTAGCGGGAGTATAGATACGCAGTATTTT.